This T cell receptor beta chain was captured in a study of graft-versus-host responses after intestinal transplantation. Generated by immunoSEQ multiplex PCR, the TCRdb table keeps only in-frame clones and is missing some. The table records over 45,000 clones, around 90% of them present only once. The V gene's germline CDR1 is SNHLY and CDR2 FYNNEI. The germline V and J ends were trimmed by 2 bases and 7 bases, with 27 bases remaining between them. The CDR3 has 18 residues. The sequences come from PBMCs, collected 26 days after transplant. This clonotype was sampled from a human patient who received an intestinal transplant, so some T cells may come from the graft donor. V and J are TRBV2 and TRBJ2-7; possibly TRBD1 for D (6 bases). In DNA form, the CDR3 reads TGTGCCAGCAGTGAAACCCACAGGCGACAGGTTCCTCCGGGAGAGCAGTACTTC. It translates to CASSETHRRQVPPGEQYF.